This T cell receptor beta chain was captured by sequencing in a study of T cell repertoires in cytomegalovirus infection. Turning to the study itself: Selected CMV epitopes included recently identified HLA-C-restricted ones as well as well-studied HLA-B-restricted ones. Matching HLA type and CMV infection were both indicated by public TCR beta signatures. Study results and limitations: There were HLA-C-restricted CMV-specific TCR beta clonotypes dominating the ex vivo response.

From the reads, TCRdb called clonotypes with MiXCR, one entry per CDR3 protein. The data show some 590,000 distinct CDR3 sequences, with approximately 40% seen just once and 48% held by the top ten. CDR1 is SEHNR and CDR2 is FQNEAQ in the germline V gene (reference sequence). Trimming removed 4 bases from V and 0 bases from J, with 7 bases in between. The CDR3 length is 14 residues. With regard to this clonotype: Its cognate antigen is unknown.

This chain uses TRBV7-9 with TRBJ1-3; the D gene is possibly TRBD1 (6 bases). The sequence was collected from a human donor in good health (CMV status not recorded). Some clones in this sample may be carry-over from other donors' samples. The source material was cultured PBMCs, sampled from culture after CMV antigen stimulation. The CDR3 sequence: CASSSQGSGNTIYF. The CDR3 DNA follows: TGTGCCAGCAGCTCACAGGGCTCTGGAAACACCATATATTTT. The variable domain in full, completed from reference TRBV7-9 and TRBJ1-3, reads DTGVSQNPRHKITKRGQNVTFRCDPISEHNRLYWYRQTLGQGPEFLTYFQNEAQLEKSRLLSDRFSAERPKGSFSTLEIQRTEQGDSAMYLCASSSQGSGNTIYFGEGSWLTVV.